This T cell receptor (beta chain) derives from a study of tumour-infiltrating T cells in Burkitt lymphoma. Overall study context: Overall and progression-free survival were predicted by productive clonality.

The table came from immunoSEQ multiplex PCR; TCRdb's copy has only in-frame clones and leaves some out. Among 2,000 to 2,500 clones, approximately 75% were seen once, and the ten largest hold around a fifth. Germline-derived CDR1 and CDR2 are SGHDT and YYEEEE. V was pared by 2 bases and J by 2 bases, with 17 bases between. This CDR3 is built from 17 residues. The sequenced sample consisted of tumor tissue. V usage is TRBV5-6 and J usage is TRBJ1-5; tentatively, D is TRBD1 (5 bases). The clonotype originates from a human donor with diffuse large B-cell lymphoma. CDR3: CASSFRGSGRGNQPQHF. The DNA for the CDR3 is TGTGCCAGCAGCTTTCGGGGCAGCGGAAGGGGCAATCAGCCCCAGCATTTT.